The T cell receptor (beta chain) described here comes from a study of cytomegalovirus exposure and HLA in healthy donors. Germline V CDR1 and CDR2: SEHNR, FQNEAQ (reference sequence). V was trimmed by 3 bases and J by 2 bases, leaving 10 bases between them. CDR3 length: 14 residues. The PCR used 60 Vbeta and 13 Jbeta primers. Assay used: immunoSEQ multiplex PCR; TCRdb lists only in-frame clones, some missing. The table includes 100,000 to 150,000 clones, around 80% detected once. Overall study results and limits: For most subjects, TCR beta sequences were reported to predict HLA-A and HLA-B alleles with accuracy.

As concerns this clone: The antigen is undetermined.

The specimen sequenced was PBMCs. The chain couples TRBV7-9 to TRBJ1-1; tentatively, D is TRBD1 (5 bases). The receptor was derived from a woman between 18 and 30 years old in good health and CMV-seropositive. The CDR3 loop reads CASSFQGINTEAFF. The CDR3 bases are TGTGCCAGCAGCTTTCAGGGAATAAACACTGAAGCTTTCTTT.